Listed below are T cell receptor beta chains from one sample, sequenced in a study of T cell responses to AZD1222 COVID-19 vaccine. Assay used: immunoSEQ multiplex PCR; TCRdb lists only in-frame clones, some missing. Of about 210,000 clones listed, roughly 94% were seen once; the top ten hold roughly 1.8%. The material was peripheral blood, obtained 28 days after the second dose of the MenACWY control vaccine. These receptors originate from an adult who received the MenACWY meningococcal vaccine as a control. Each CDR3 is given with its conserved first and last residue.

V gene	CDR3 length	J gene	CDR3 protein
TRBV25-1	15	TRBJ2-7	CASSGEDRFSYEQYF
TRBV9	13	TRBJ1-1	CASSVEGNTEAFF
TRBV13	15	TRBJ1-1	CASSLGGQKNTEAFF
TRBV19	17	TRBJ1-1	CASSIDPGTGPNTEAFF
TRBV4-1	15	TRBJ2-7	CASSPSRDSFYEQYF
TRBV30	13	TRBJ1-2	CAWSVPGIRGYTF
TRBV3-1/TRBV3-2	16	TRBJ1-4	CASSQEGTGVLEKLFF
TRBV19	17	TRBJ2-3	CASSIRTSGVSTDTQYF
TRBV4-2	18	TRBJ2-5	CASSQGVGSGGIRETQYF
TRBV28	13	TRBJ2-7	CASRGTGVYEQYF
TRBV5-1	13	TRBJ2-1	CASSLAVGNEQFF
TRBV9	16	TRBJ2-7	CASSSTQGRTSYEQYF
TRBV28	15	TRBJ1-4	CASRGGGRWNEKLFF
TRBV24-1	13	TRBJ1-1	CATRDTGSTEAFF
TRBV19	15	TRBJ1-2	CASSAPGLANYGYTF
TRBV27	15	TRBJ2-3	CASSLGALGTDTQYF
TRBV7-2	15	TRBJ1-5	CASSPARASNQPQHF